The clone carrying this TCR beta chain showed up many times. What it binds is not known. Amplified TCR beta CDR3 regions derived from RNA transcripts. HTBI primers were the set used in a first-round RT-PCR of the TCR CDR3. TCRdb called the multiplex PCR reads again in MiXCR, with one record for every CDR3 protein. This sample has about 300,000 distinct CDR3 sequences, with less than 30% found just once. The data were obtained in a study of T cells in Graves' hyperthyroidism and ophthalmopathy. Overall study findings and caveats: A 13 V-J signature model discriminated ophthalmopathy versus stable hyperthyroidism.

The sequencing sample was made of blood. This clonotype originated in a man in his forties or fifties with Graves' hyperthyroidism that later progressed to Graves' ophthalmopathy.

CDR3 in amino acids: CSARDSGTSGYEQYF. CDR3 in DNA: TGCAGTGCTAGAGATAGCGGGACTAGCGGGTACGAGCAGTACTTC. This chain connects TRBV20-1 to TRBJ2-7, with 12 nucleotides matching TRBD2. With 0 bases clipped from V and 4 bases from J, the junction kept 4 bases outside the gene matches. Germline V gene sequence: CDR1 DFQATT, CDR2 SNEGSKA (reference sequence). This CDR3 spans 15 amino acids.